This TCR beta chain came from a study of blood T cell repertoires in COVID-19. Study in general: T cells, B-cell-depleted T cells, or PBMCs supplied cDNA or gDNA.

The germline gives CDR1 SGDLS, CDR2 YYNGEE. CDR3 size: 13 residues. Trimming took 2 bases from V and 5 from J, leaving 10 bases between them. Only in-frame clones appear in the TCRdb table, and some are missing; sequencing was by immunoSEQ multiplex PCR. The profile shows some 400,000 clones, approximately 86% of them singletons. The chain has TRBV9 and TRBJ2-5; D is perhaps TRBD2 (5 bases). Sequenced: peripheral blood. The sequence came from a human donor in a cohort sampled during active COVID-19. The CDR3 reads CASSVSSSETQYF. CDR3 nucleotide sequence: TGTGCCAGCAGCGTCTCTAGCTCGGAGACCCAGTACTTC.